This TCR beta chain comes out of a study of control samples from healthy donors and cancer patients. Assay: immunoSEQ multiplex PCR; the TCRdb copy retains only in-frame clones and omits some. The sample includes roughly 58,000 clones, about 89% of them seen just once. The table lists this clone with a few counts. CDR1 and CDR2 from the germline V gene are SQVTM and ANQGSEA. Trimming removed 6 bases from V and 4 bases from J; junction bases left unmatched: 7. The CDR3 runs 14 residues. This clonotype originated in a woman aged 55-75 years with lung cancer. V gene TRBV29-1 combines with J gene TRBJ2-2; TRBD1 matches 8 bases. The sequencing input was PBMCs. Here the CDR3 reads CSVGQGSSTGELFF. In DNA, the CDR3 is TGCAGCGTCGGACAGGGTTCGAGCACCGGGGAGCTGTTTTTT.